The T cell receptor beta chain described here comes from a study of cytomegalovirus exposure and HLA in healthy donors. Regarding the study as a whole: In a later analysis, TCR association rates varied by HLA locus: DRB1 most, HLA-C fewest.

Healthy bone marrow donors supplied every sample. This clone was detected only once. Its antigen is unknown. The PCR made use of 60 Vbeta and 13 Jbeta primers. Per the original data handling: Later, 80 million or so unique TCR beta chains were counted in an analysis, and about 12 million of them were shared. Sequencing used immunoSEQ multiplex PCR; TCRdb keeps in-frame clones, though not all of them. The V and J calls and clone size are taken from that table; D and trimming were inferred from the DNA. The data show 250,000 to 300,000 clones, just under 85% seen once. Germline CDR1 reads MNHEY; CDR2 reads SMNVEV (reference sequence). The CDR3 has 12 amino acids. V gave up 6 bases and J gave up 5 bases; unmatched junction bases: 4.

The gene calls are TRBV27 and TRBJ2-7; 7 nucleotides match TRBD2. The sequencing input was PBMCs. This clonotype was sampled from a woman between 40 and 55 years old in good health and CMV-seropositive. The CDR3 spells CASRWEGHEQYF. In DNA form, the CDR3 reads TGTGCCAGCAGGTGGGAGGGCCACGAGCAGTACTTC.